What follows describes a single TCR beta chain. Which antigen it targets is not known. It has no much larger one-base neighbor in the sample; base qualities were not kept. Using the deep immunoSEQ assay, TCR CDR3 regions were amplified from genomic DNA by multiplex PCR. Genomic DNA extracted from each cell subset was distributed evenly over all wells of several immunoSEQ 96-well plates, and each plate served as one replicate. For sorted subsets, roughly 200 ng genomic DNA, equal to tens of thousands of T cell genomes, was loaded into each replicate PCR. Purified libraries were measured with a Qubit 3.0 fluorometer, size-checked on a Bioanalyzer 2100, and measured again with the KAPA Library Quantification kit. Every immunoSEQ 96-well plate was sequenced on a separate single-read 150-cycle Illumina NextSeq 550 flow cell. In the source study's methods: The immunoSEQ output contained only junctional sequences without quality scores, so filtering could not match that applied to full-length reads. To assign V/J genes and CDR3, sequences were annotated using PyIR, a Python wrapper for IgBLAST v1.9, with IMGT germline references. Reads with weak V/J assignments (E-value above 1e-6), missing CDR3, stop codons, out-of-frame junctions, or ambiguous translated residues were removed. V3J clonotypes were defined as sequences sharing the same inferred V gene, J gene, and CDR3 amino acid sequence. To compute the percentage overlap between repertoires, the number of shared unique clonotypes was divided by the size of the smaller repertoire. Richness of each repertoire was evaluated using RTK rarefaction, the Chao1 estimator, and Recon v2.1 estimates of unobserved clonotypes. OLGA was used to compute generation probabilities for all TCRbeta clonotypes that the gDNA method yielded from a few donors. Sourced from immuneACCESS, this table was stored by TCRdb with only in-frame sequences that have V and J called. A share of the clones is absent; for the studies checked, an unresolved V gene accounts for under half, and the remainder has no known explanation. V and J calls and clone size are those listed in that table; D and trimming were worked out from the DNA. This sample has millions of clones in its table, and roughly 94% of those were observed once. 0.13% of the sample rests with the top ten.

The donors were healthy, HIV-negative adults who had no recently reported acute infections or vaccinations. All donors were Caucasian adults living in Nashville, Tennessee, USA. CD4+ T cells were enriched by magnetic negative selection, after which naive cells were positively selected on CD45RA and the negative fraction was taken as the memory subset. After blood collection by leukapheresis, PBMCs were isolated using Ficoll-Histopaque density gradient centrifugation and then cryopreserved in the vapor phase of liquid nitrogen. Purity and quantity of every magnetically sorted T cell population were checked by analytical flow cytometry. From each sorted fraction, genomic DNA was isolated and quantified by UV absorbance on a Nanodrop 2000c. This sample is drawn from a study of shared clonotypes between healthy human individuals (dated by TCRdb to about 2020). About the investigation overall: The cohort comprised two women and three men aged 18 to 49 years. Each donor's leukapheresis produced roughly between roughly 0.9 and 9 billion PBMCs. To estimate repertoire size and how much clonotypes are shared between individuals, the study performed deep sequencing of blood TCR repertoires from 4 to 6 healthy adults. For each donor, CD4 naive and CD4 memory were each run on three plates, CD8 naive on two plates, and CD8 memory on one plate. Libraries were prepared and TCR repertoires were sequenced by different laboratories using diverse techniques, in order to increase sequencing depth and limit assay-specific biases.

Study-wide conclusions, independent of this receptor: Based on pairwise subsampling, the degree of clonotype sharing among donors was expected to be affected by sequencing depth. Around 5.4% of naive CD4, 3% to 3.5% of naive CD8, roughly 2.5% of memory CD4, and 0.4% of memory CD8 clonotypes were shared across a few donors. Sampling was limited to blood, and TCR repertoires in tissue likely differ from TCR repertoires in blood. Larger estimated clonotype richness was generally found for naive subsets than for memory subsets. Even with the large sequencing depth, rarefaction of the sorted-subset datasets indicated that sequencing was incomplete. Compared with non-shared clonotypes, clonotypes shared by all four sorted-subset donors had higher generation probabilities. Because the study included a small number of donors, the genetic and exposure-history diversity represented was limited.

The sample comprised naive CD4+ T cells sorted from blood. The cell subset or site label here, explained by the study, means: CD45RA+ positively selected. This receptor was identified in a man between 18 and 29 years old in good health.

The CDR3 loop reads CASSPGAGQSTDTQYF. The nucleotide sequence reads TGCGCCAGCAGCCCGGGTGCGGGACAGAGCACAGATACGCAGTATTTT. The chain is encoded by TRBV5-1 joined to TRBJ2-3; possibly the D gene is TRBD1, per 7 matching bases. Inclusive of the bounding cysteine and phenylalanine, the CDR3 is 16 residues long. The retained sequence is limited to the CDR3, 48 bases, with the frame set at the first base. The trim is 4 bases for V and 0 bases for J, with a gap of 15 bases between the germline ends. Taken from the germline V gene, the CDR1 and CDR2 loops are SGHRS and YFSETQ.